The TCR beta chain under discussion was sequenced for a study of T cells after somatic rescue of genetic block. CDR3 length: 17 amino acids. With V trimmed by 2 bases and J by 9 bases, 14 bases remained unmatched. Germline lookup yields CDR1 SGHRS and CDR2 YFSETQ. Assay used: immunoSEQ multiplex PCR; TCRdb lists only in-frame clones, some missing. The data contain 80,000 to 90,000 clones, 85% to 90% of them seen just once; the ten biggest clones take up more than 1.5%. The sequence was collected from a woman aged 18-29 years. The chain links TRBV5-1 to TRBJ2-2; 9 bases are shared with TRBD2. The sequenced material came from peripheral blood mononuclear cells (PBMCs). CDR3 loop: CASSLAGGAAGGRELFF. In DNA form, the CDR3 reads TGCGCCAGCAGCTTAGCGGGAGGAGCGGCCGGTGGGAGGGAGCTGTTTTTT.